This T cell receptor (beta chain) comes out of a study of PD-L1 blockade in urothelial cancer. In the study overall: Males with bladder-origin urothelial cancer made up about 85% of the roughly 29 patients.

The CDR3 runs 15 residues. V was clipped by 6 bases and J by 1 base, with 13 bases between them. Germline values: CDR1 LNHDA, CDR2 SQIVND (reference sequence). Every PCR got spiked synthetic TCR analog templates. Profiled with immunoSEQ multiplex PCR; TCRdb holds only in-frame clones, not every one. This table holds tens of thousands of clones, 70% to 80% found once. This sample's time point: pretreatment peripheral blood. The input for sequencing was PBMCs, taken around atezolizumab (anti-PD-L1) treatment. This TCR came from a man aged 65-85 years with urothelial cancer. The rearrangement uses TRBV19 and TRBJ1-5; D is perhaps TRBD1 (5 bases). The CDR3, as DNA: TGTGCCAGTAGCTCCAGGGCGGGAAGCAATCAGCCCCAGCATTTT. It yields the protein CASSSRAGSNQPQHF.